This T cell receptor (beta chain) was sequenced during a study of T cell repertoires in aging, cancer and after chemotherapy (dated by TCRdb to about 2019). At the level of the whole study: Donors were distributed across six age groups ranging from 30 or younger to 70 or older, with at least three individuals included per group. Healthy donor control TCR repertoires were recorded over several months to years and showed clear clonal overlap across re-sampling. The complete dataset included 8 million to 9.5 million TCR reads. To look at immunoaging and at how T cells reconstitute after chemotherapy, the study profiled TCR beta repertoires in peripheral blood from both healthy donors and cancer patients. Alongside some 96 healthy donors serving as a reference group, the cohort included some 210 cancer patients, of whom more than 90 had hematological cancers and 124 had solid cancers.

From a lookup of the germline V gene, CDR1 and CDR2 are LGHNA and YSLEER. At the junction V is shortened by 1 base and J by 1 base, with 8 bases in between. The CDR3 measures 15 amino acids from cysteine to phenylalanine. Left in the record is the CDR3 DNA by itself, 45 bases read in frame from the first base. TCR beta rearrangements were amplified from genomic DNA isolated from peripheral blood, not from sorted cells or RNA. Worth noting for this clonotype: Its antigen is currently not known. Base qualities are missing; no much larger clone stands one base away.

General findings and caveats noted by the study authors: According to the authors, the repertoire data do not allow conclusions to be drawn about immunological memory after chemotherapy. In healthy donors, the decline in TCR diversity with age was mainly explained by loss of richness, whereas in cancer patients loss of evenness was also found to contribute. In both cancer cohorts, the median generation probability rose over the chemotherapy interval, which suggests that the repertoire was reconstituted through rebound thymic output. Compared with age-matched healthy donors, untreated patients with hematological or solid cancers had significantly lower TCR diversity and higher clonality in blood.

Using a mixed TRB-A/B primer pool, multiplex touch-down PCR amplified rearranged TRB sequences covering the V, D and J segments. Illumina adapters and sample indices were added to the amplicons in two consecutive PCR reactions performed with Phusion HS II polymerase. Amplicons were gel-purified using the NucleoSpin Gel and PCR Clean-up kit and were subsequently checked with Qubit and an Agilent 2100 Bioanalyzer. The libraries were sequenced on an Illumina MiSeq with 600-cycle, single-indexed, paired-end runs. In the authors' own workflow: MiXCR versions 2.12 and 3.0.5 were used to process the TRB sequences. A clone was defined as each unique CDR3 nucleotide sequence, and only productive sequences supported by at least two reads were kept. Shannon diversity, evenness, clonality (one minus evenness), and alpha-parameterized diversity profiles from alpha 0 to 5 were included as repertoire metrics. The IGoR algorithm was used to compute generation probabilities of clones in paired pre- and post-chemotherapy samples. TCRdb handled the public reads itself, with Q25 trimming in fastp and clone calling in MiXCR, and kept productive beta chains. Rows matching on CDR3 protein sequence are summarized as one entry with the most common DNA and genes. In this record, the V and J calls reflect TCRdb's handling and not the investigators' own analysis. Within this sample are around 2,200 distinct CDR3 sequences, with around 31% of them counted one time only. The ten largest account for roughly 35% of the sample.

Sequenced material: blood. Recombination joined TRBV4-3 with TRBJ1-3; possibly the D gene is TRBD1, per 5 matching bases. This clonotype was sampled from a human donor in good health. The DNA reads as follows: TGCGCCAGCAGCCAAGGACAGTCGTCTGGAAACACCATATATTTT. Translation gives CASSQGQSSGNTIYF.